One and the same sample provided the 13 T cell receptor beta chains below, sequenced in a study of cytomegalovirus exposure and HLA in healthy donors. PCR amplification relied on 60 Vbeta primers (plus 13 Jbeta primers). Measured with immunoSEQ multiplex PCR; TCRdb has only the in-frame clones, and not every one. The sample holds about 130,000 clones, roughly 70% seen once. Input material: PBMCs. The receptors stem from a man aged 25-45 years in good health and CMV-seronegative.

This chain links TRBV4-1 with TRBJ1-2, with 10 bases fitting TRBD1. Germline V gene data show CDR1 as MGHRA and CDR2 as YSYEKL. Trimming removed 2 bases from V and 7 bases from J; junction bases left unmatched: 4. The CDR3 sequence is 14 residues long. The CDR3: CASSQPGQGFGYTF. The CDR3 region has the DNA TGCGCCAGCAGCCAACCGGGACAGGGGTTTGGCTACACCTTC.

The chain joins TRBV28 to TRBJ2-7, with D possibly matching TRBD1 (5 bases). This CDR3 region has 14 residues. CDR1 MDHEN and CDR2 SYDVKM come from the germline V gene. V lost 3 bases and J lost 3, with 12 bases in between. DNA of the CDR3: TGTGCCAGCAGTTTGAGTGGGCAGGGCTACGAGCAGTACTTC. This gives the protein CASSLSGQGYEQYF.

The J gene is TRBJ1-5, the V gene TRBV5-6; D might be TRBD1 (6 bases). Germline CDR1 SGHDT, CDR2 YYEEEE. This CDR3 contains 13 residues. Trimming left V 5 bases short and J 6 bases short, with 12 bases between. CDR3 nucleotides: TGTGCCAGCAGTTTACAGGGTTCTCAGCCCCAGCATTTT. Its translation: CASSLQGSQPQHF.

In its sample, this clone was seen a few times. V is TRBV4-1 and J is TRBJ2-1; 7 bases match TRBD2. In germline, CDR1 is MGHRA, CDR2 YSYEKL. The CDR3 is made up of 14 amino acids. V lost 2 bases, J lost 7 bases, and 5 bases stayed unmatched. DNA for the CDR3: TGCGCCAGCAGCCAAACGGAGCGGGAAAATGAGCAGTTCTTC. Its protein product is CASSQTERENEQFF.

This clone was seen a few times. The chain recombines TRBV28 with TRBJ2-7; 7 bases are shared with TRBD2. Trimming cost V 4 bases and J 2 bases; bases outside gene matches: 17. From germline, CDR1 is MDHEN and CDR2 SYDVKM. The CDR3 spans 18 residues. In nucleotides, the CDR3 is TGTGCCAGCAGTTCTCTCCAAGCTCTAGCGGAAGGAACCTACGAGCAGTACTTC. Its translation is CASSSLQALAEGTYEQYF. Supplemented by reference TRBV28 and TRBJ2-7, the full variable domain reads DVKVTQSSRYLVKRTGEKVFLECVQDMDHENMFWYRQDPGLGLRLIYFSYDVKMKEKGDIPEGYSVSREKKERFSLILESASTNQTSMYLCASSSLQALAEGTYEQYFGPGTRLTVT.

The DNA for the CDR3 is TGTGCCATCAGTGATCCACAGGGGGCAGATGAAGCTTTCTTT. It translates to CAISDPQGADEAFF. This sequence joins TRBV10-3 and TRBJ1-1, with TRBD1 matching over 9 bases. Germline loops: CDR1 ENHRY, CDR2 SYGVKD. The CDR3 sequence is 14 residues long. V shed 3 bases, J shed 7 bases, and the junction held 6 bases outside the gene matches.

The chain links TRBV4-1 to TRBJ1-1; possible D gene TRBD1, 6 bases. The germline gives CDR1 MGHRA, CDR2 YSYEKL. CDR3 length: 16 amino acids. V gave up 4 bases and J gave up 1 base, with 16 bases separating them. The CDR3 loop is CASSRSTQGRNTEAFF. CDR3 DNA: TGCGCCAGCAGCCGTAGTACGCAGGGGAGGAACACTGAAGCTTTCTTT.

In nucleotides, the CDR3 is TGTGCCACCAGCAGAGACCGGGATTGGTCCGAGCAGTACTTC. Its protein is CATSRDRDWSEQYF. This chain uses TRBV15 with TRBJ2-7, with D possibly TRBD2 on 5 matching bases. Germline assignment: CDR1 LNHNV and CDR2 YYDKDF (reference sequence). V was shortened by 0 bases and J by 6 bases, with 12 bases between the two germline ends. The length of the CDR3 is 14 residues. Full variable domain (missing parts from reference TRBV15 and TRBJ2-7): DAMVIQNPRYQVTQFGKPVTLSCSQTLNHNVMYWYQQKSSQAPKLLFHYYDKDFNNEADTPDNFQSRRPNTSFCFLDIRSPGLGDTAMYLCATSRDRDWSEQYFGPGTRLTVT.

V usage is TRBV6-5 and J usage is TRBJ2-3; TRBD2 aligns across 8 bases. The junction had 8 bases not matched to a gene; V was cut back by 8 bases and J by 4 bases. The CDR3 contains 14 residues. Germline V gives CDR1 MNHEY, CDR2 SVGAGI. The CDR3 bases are TGTGCCAGCGCGCGGGAGGATAGGGCAGATACGCAGTATTTT. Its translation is CASAREDRADTQYF.

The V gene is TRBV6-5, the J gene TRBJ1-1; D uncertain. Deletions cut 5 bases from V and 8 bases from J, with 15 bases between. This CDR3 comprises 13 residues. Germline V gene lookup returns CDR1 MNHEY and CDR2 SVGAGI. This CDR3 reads CASSEGGGFEAFF. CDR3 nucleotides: TGTGCCAGCAGTGAAGGAGGAGGGTTCGAAGCTTTCTTT.

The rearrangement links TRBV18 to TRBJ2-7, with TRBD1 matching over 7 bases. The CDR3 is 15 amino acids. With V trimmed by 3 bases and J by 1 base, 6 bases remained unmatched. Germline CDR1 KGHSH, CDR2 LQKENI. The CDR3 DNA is TGTGCCAGCTCACCGACAGGGTATGGGTCCTACGAGCAGTACTTC. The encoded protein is CASSPTGYGSYEQYF.

The CDR3 DNA follows: TGTGCCAGCAGTTTATGGGACAGCCCAGGGGGCTATGGCTACACCTTC. Translation: CASSLWDSPGGYGYTF. The chain carries TRBV28 and TRBJ1-2, with 7 bases identical to TRBD1. The CDR3 is made up of 16 amino acids. Trimming took 0 bases from V and 4 from J; bases not matched to a gene: 8. Germline lookup yields CDR1 MDHEN and CDR2 SYDVKM.

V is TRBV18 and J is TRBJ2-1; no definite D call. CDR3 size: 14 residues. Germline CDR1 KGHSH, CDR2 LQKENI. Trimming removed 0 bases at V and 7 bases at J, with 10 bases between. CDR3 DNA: TGTGCCAGCTCACCACCACCCTCGGGTAATGAGCAGTTCTTC. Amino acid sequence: CASSPPPSGNEQFF. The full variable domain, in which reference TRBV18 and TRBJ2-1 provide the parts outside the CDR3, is NAGVMQNPRHLVRRRGQEARLRCSPMKGHSHVYWYRQLPEEGLKFMVYLQKENIIDESGMPKERFSAEFPKEGPSILRIQQVVRGDSAAYFCASSPPPSGNEQFFGPGTRLTVL.